This T cell receptor beta chain was sequenced for a study of blood T cell repertoires in COVID-19. At the level of the study: Sources were T cells, B-cell-depleted T cells, or PBMCs; the material itself was cDNA or gDNA.

Recruitment covered 20 to 25 US areas and drew participants whose ages spanned roughly 18 to 89 years. Some clones are missing from TCRdb's copy, which holds only in-frame ones; the method was immunoSEQ multiplex PCR. The table lists about 250,000 clones, over 85% of them singletons. Germline assignment: CDR1 SGHAT and CDR2 FQNNGV. V shed 3 bases and J shed 6 bases, with 14 bases lying between them. The CDR3 is 14 residues long. The sample consisted of PBMCs or T cells enriched from blood (not recorded which). The rearrangement uses TRBV11-2 and TRBJ1-1; D not certain. This sequence originates from a woman in her twenties or thirties with acute COVID-19. DNA for the CDR3: TGTGCCAGCAGCTTTTTAGGTCCGCGGGCTGAAGCTTTCTTT. It is translated as CASSFLGPRAEAFF.